Here is one T cell receptor beta chain with its context. The V gene lost 3 bases and the J gene lost 4 bases, with 6 bases spanning the gap. The CDR3 covers 13 residues. Germline V gene lookup returns CDR1 LGHDT and CDR2 YNNKEL (reference sequence). The sample originates from a study of blood T cell repertoires in COVID-19. At the level of the study: The samples span acute and convalescent COVID-19 from the United States, Italy and Spain. T cells, B-cell-depleted T cells, or PBMCs supplied cDNA or gDNA.

As handled by the study authors: It was from reference gene primer amplification that nucleated cell counts were estimated. Method: immunoSEQ multiplex PCR; TCRdb's copy keeps in-frame clones and lacks some. The DNA gave D and trimming, while V, J and clone size come from that table. This table has roughly 190,000 clones, approximately 91% appearing once. The sample consisted of peripheral blood. The clonotype originates from a man younger than 40 with acute or convalescent COVID-19. The rearrangement uses TRBV3-1 (or the pseudogene TRBV3-2) and TRBJ2-2; possible D gene TRBD2, 5 bases. CDR3 residues: CASSHEGTGELFF. In DNA form, the CDR3 reads TGTGCCAGCAGCCACGAGGGCACCGGGGAGCTGTTTTTT.